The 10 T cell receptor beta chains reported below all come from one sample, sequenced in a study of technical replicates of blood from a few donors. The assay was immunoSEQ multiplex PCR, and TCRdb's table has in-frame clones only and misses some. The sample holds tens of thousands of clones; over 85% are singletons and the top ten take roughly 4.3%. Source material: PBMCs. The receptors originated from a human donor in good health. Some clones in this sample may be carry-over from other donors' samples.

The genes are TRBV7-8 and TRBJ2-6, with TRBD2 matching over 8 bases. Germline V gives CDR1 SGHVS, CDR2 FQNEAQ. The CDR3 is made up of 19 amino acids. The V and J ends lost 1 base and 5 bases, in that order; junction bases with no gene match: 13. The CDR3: CASSLVLLAGRRRANVLTF. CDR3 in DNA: TGTGCCAGCAGCTTAGTTCTATTAGCGGGACGCCGGAGGGCCAACGTCCTGACTTTC.

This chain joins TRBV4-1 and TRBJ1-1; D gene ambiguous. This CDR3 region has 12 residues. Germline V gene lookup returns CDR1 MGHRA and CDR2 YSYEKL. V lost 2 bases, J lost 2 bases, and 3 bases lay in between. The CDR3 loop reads CASSQLNTEAFF. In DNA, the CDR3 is TGCGCCAGCAGCCAACTTAACACTGAAGCTTTCTTT.

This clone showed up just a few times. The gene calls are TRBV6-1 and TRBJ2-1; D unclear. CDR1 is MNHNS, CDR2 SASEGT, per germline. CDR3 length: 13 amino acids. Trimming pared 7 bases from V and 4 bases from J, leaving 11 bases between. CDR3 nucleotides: TGTGCCAGCAACCGCGGAGAATACAATGAGCAGTTCTTC. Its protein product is CASNRGEYNEQFF.

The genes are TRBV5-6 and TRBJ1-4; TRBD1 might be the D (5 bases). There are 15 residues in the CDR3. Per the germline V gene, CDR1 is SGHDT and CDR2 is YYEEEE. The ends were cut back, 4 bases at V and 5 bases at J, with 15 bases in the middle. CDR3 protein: CASSPRAGINEKLFF. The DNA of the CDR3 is TGTGCCAGCAGCCCCCGAGCAGGGATCAATGAAAAACTGTTTTTT.

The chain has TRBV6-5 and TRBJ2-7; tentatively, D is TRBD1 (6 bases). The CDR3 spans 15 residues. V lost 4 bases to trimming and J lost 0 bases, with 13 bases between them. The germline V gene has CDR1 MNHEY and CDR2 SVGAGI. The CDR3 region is CASSSWTESSYEQYF. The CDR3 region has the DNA TGTGCCAGCAGTTCTTGGACAGAAAGCTCCTACGAGCAGTACTTC.

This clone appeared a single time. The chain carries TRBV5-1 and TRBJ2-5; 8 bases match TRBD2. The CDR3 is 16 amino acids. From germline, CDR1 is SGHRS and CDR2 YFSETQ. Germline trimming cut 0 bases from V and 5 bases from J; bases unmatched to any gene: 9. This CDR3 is CASSLAAGGAGETQYF. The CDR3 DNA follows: TGCGCCAGCAGCTTGGCCGCCGGGGGGGCCGGGGAGACCCAGTACTTC.

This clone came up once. CDR3: CASTSGELAGVRGRETQYF. The DNA for the CDR3 is TGTGCCAGCACCTCAGGGGAACTAGCGGGAGTAAGGGGTCGAGAGACCCAGTACTTC. V is TRBV2 and J is TRBJ2-5; 11 positions match TRBD2. Germline CDR1 is SNHLY and CDR2 is FYNNEI. This CDR3 contains 19 residues. The trim removed 7 bases at V and 4 bases at J, leaving 20 bases unmatched.

The CDR3 here is CASSSTGVVSYEQYF. The DNA for the CDR3 is TGTGCCAGCAGCAGCACAGGGGTGGTATCCTACGAGCAGTACTTC. J is TRBJ2-7 and V is TRBV7-2; 7 bases agree with TRBD1. The trim removed 5 bases at V and 1 base at J, leaving 8 bases unmatched. Germline CDR1 SGHTA, CDR2 FQGNSA. The CDR3 covers 15 residues.

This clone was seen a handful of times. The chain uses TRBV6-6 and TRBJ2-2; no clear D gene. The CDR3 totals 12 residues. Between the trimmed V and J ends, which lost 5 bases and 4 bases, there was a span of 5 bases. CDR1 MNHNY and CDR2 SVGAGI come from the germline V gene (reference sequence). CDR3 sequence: CASSLSTGELFF. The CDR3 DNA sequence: TGTGCCAGCAGTCTCAGCACCGGGGAGCTGTTTTTT.

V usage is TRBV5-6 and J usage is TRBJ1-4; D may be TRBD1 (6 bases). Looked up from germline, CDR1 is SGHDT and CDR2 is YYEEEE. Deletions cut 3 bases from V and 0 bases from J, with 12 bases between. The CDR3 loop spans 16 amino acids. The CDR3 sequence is CASSYHRVATNEKLFF. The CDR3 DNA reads TGTGCCAGCAGCTATCACAGGGTTGCAACTAATGAAAAACTGTTTTTT.